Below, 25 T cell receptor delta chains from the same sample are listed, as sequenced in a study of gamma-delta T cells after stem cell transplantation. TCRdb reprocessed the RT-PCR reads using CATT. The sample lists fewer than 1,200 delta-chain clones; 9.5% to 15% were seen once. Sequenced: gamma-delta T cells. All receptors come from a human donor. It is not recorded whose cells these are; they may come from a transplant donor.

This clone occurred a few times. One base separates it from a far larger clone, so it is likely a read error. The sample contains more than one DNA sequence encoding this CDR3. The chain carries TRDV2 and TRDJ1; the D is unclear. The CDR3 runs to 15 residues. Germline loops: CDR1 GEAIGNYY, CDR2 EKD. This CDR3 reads CACDTLQRDTDKLIF. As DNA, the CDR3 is TGTGCCTGCGACACCCTGCAAAGGGACACCGATAAACTCATCTTT.

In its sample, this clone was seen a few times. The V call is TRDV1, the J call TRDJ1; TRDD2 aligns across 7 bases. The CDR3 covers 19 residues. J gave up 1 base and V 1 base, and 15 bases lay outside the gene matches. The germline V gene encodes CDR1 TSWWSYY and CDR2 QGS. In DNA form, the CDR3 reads TGTGCTCTTGGGGAACAACCCATTCCTACGAGGCGGGGCACCGATAAACTCATCTTT. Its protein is CALGEQPIPTRRGTDKLIF.

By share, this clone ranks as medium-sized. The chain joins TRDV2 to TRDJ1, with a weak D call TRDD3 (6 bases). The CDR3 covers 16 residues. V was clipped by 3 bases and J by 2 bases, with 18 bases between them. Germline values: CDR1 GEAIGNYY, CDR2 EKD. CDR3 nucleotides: TGTGCCTGTGACCGTTTGGGGGTTGGCCGTACCGATAAACTCATCTTT. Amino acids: CACDRLGVGRTDKLIF.

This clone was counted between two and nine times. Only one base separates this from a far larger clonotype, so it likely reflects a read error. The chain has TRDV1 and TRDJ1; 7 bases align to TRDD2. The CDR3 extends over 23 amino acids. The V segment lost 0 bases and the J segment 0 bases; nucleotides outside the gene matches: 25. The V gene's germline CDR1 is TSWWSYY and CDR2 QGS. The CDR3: CALGELGTLPKSDWSPYTDKLIF. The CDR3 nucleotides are TGTGCTCTTGGGGAACTAGGGACTCTTCCTAAGTCTGACTGGAGCCCTTACACCGATAAACTCATCTTT.

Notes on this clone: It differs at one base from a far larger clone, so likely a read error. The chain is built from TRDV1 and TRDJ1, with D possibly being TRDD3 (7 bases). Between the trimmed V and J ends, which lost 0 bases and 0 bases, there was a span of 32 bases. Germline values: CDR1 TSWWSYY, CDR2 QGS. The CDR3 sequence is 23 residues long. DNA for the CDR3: TGTGCTCTTGGGGAACTAGGGACTCTTCCTGAGTCTGACTGGGGCCCTTACACCGATAAACTCATCTTT. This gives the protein CALGELGTLPESDWGPYTDKLIF.

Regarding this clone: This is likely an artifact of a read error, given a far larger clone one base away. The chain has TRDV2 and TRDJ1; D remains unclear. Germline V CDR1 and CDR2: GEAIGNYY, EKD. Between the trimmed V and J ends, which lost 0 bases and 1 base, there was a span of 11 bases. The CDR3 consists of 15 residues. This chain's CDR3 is CACDTLQRGTDKLIF. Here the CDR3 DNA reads TGTGCCTGTGACACCCTGCAAAGGGGCACCGATAAACTCATCTTT.

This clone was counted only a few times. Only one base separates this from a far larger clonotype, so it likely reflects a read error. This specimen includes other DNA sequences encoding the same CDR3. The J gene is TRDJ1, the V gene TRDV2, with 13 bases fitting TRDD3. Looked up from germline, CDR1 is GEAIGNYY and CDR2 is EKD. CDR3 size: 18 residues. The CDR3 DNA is TGTGCCTGTGACGCCGTACTGGGGGATACGCAAGGGCCCGATAAACTCATCTTC. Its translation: CACDAVLGDTQGPDKLIF.

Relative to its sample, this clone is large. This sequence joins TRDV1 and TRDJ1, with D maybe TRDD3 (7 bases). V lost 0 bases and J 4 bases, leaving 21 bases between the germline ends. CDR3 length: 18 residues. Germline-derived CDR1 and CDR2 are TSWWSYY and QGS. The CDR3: CALGELILRRLGSDKLIF. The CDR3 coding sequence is TGTGCTCTTGGGGAACTCATCCTACGGCGACTGGGGAGCGATAAACTCATCTTT.

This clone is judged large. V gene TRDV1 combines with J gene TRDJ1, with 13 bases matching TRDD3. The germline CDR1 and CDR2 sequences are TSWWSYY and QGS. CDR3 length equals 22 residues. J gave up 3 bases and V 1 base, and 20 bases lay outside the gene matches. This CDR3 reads CALGERSQVGTGGYAIPDKLIF. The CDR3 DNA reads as TGTGCTCTTGGGGAACGATCCCAGGTCGGCACTGGGGGATACGCTATCCCCGATAAACTCATCTTT.

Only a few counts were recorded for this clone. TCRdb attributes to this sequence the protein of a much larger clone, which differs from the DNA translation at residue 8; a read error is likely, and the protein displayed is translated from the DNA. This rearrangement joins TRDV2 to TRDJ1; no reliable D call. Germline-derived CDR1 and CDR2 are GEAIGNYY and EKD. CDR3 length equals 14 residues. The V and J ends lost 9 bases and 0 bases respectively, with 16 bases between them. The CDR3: CAITELGDTDKLIF. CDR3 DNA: TGTGCCATCACCGAGCTCGGGGACACCGATAAACTCATCTTT.

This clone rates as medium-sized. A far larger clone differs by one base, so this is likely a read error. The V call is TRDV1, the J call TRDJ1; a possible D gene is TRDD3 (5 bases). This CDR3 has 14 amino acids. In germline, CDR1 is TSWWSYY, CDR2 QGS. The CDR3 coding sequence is TGTGCTCTTGGACGAGGGATCCCTCACCTTAAACCCATCTTT. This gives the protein CALGRGIPHLKPIF.

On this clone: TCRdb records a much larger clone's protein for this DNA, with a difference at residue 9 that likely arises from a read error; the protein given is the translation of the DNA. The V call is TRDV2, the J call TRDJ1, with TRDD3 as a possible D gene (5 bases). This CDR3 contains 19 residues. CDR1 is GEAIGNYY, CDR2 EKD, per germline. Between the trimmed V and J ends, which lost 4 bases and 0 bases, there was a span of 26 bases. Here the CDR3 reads CACENLQGGTRENTDKLIF. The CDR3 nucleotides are TGTGCCTGTGAGAACCTCCAGGGGGGTACGCGGGAGAACACCGATAAACTCATCTTT.

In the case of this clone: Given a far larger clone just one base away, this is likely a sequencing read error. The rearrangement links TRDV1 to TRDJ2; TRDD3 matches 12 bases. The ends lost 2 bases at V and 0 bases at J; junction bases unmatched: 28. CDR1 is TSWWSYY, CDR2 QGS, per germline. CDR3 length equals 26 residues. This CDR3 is CALGELGPSYDDVLGDTFSLTAQLFF. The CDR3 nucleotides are TGTGCTCTTGGGGAATTGGGTCCTTCCTACGACGACGTACTGGGGGATACTTTCTCTTTGACAGCACAACTCTTCTTT.

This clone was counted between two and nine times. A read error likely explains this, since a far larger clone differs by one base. The CDR3 reads CACDTLQRDTDKPIF. CDR3 nucleotide sequence: TGTGCCTGTGACACCCTGCAAAGGGACACCGATAAACCCATCTTT. This chain uses TRDV2 with TRDJ1, with D uncertain. The CDR3 covers 15 residues. CDR1 is GEAIGNYY, CDR2 EKD, per germline.

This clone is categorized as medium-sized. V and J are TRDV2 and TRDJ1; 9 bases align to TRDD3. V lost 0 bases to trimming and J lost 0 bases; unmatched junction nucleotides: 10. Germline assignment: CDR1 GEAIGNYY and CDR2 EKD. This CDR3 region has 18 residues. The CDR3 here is CACDTVSVGDTNTDKLIF. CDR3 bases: TGTGCCTGTGACACCGTATCCGTAGGGGATACGAACACCGATAAACTCATCTTT.

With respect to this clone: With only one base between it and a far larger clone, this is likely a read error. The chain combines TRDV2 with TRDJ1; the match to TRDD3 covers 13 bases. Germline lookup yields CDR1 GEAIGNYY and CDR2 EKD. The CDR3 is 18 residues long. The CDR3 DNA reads TGTGCCTGTGACGCCGTACTGGGGGATACGCAAGGGCCCGATAAACTCACCTTT. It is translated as CACDAVLGDTQGPDKLTF.

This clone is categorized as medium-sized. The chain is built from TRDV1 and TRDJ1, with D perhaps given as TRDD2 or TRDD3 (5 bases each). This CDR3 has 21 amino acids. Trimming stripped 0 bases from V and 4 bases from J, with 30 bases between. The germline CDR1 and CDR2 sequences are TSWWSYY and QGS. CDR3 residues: CALGELSPTPFWVHGHDKLIF. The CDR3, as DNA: TGTGCTCTTGGGGAACTTTCACCTACCCCCTTCTGGGTGCACGGCCACGATAAACTCATCTTT.

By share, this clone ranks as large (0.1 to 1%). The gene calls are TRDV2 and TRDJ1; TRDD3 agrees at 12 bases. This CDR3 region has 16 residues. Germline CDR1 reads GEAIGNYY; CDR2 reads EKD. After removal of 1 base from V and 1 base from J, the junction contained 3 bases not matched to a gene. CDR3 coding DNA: TGTGCCTGTGACACGCTGGGGGATACGAGCACCGATAAACTCATCTTT. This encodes CACDTLGDTSTDKLIF.

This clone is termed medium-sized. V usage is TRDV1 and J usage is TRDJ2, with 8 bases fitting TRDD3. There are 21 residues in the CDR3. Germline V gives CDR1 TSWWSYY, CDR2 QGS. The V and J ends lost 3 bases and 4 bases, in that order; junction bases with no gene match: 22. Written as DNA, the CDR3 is TGTGCTCTTGGGGACCGTTCTTCAGTACTGGGGGGAGGCCTCAAGACAGCACAACTCTTCTTT. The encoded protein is CALGDRSSVLGGGLKTAQLFF.

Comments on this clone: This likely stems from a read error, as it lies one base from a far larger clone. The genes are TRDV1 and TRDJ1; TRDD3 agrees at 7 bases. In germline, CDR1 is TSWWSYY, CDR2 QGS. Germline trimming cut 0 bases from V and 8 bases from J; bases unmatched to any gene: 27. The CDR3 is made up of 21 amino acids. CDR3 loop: CALGELALLGIALGGTGKLIF. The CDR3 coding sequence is TGTGCTCTTGGGGAACTCGCCCTACTGGGTATTGCGCTGGGGGGTACAGGCAAACTCATCTTT.

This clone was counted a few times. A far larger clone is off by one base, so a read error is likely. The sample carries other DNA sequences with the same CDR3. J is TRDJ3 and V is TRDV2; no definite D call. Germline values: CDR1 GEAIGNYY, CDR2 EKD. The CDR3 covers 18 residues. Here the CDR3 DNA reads TGTGCCTGCGACACAGTACTGTCGAGCTCCTGGGACACCCGACAGATGTTTTTC. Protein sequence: CACDTVLSSSWDTRQMFF.

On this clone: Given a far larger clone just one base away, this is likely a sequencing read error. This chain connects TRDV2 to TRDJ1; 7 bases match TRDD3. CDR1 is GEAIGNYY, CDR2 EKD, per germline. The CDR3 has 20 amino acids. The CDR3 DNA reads TGTGCCCGTGACACCGTGGGGCAGGGTACTGGGGATGCGTACACCGATAAACTCATCTTT. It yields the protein CARDTVGQGTGDAYTDKLIF.

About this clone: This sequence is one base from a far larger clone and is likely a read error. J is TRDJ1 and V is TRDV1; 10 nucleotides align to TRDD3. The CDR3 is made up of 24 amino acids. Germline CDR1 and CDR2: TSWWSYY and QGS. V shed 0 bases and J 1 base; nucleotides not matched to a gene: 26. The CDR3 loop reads CALGELKPPLPRTGGCWGTDKLIF. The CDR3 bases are TGTGCTCTTGGGGAACTTAAGCCCCCCCTTCCTAGGACTGGGGGATGTTGGGGCACCGATAAACTCATCTTT.

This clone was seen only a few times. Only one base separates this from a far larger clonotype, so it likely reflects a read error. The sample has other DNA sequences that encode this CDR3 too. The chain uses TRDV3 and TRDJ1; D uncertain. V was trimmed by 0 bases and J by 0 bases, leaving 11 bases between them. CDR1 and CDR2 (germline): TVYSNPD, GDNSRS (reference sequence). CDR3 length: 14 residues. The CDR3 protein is CAFSGDNHTDKLIF. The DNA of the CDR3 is TGTGCCTTTAGTGGAGATAACCACACCGATAAACTCATCTTT. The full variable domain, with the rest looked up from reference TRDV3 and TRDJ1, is CDKVTQSSPDQTVASGSEVVLLCTYDTVYSNPDLFWYRIRPDYSFQFVFYGDNSRSEGADFTQGRFSVKHILTQKAFHLVISPVRTEDSATYYCAFSGDNHTDKLIFGKGTRVTVEP.

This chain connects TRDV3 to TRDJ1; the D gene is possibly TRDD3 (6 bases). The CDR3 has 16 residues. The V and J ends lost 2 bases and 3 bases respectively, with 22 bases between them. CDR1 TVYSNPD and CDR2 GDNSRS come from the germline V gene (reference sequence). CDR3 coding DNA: TGTGCCTTTTACACGGTGGGGGGCTGGGTCGCCGATAAACTCATCTTT. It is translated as CAFYTVGGWVADKLIF.